This T cell receptor (beta chain) was sequenced during a study of B cell selection in AIRE deficiency. The length of the CDR3 is 17 residues. Trimming pared 3 bases from V and 5 bases from J, leaving 20 bases between. Germline V lookup: CDR1 SGHNT, CDR2 YYREEE (reference sequence). Concerning this clone: What it binds is not known.

Regulatory T cells were sorted as CD4+CD25hiCD127low/negative cells. Control samples were from healthy, unrelated donors. Regarding the study as a whole: AIRE-deficient Tconv and Treg repertoires matched healthy donors in TCRBV, CDR3 length, diversity. About a third of healthy-donor shared Treg TCRbeta sequences appeared in patient Tconv cells.

Sequencing used immunoSEQ multiplex PCR; TCRdb keeps in-frame clones, though not all of them. This sample yields approximately 22,000 clones, of which about 90% are seen a single time; roughly 1.5% belongs to the top ten. The chain carries TRBV5-4 and TRBJ2-2, with D perhaps TRBD1 or TRBD2 (5 bases each). The sample comprised CD4+CD25+ Tregs sorted from PBMCs. This TCR came from a human donor in good health. CDR3 nucleotides: TGTGCCAGCAGCTCGGATTGGGGGAGCTTCGTTACCGGGGAGCTGTTTTTT. Its protein product is CASSSDWGSFVTGELFF.